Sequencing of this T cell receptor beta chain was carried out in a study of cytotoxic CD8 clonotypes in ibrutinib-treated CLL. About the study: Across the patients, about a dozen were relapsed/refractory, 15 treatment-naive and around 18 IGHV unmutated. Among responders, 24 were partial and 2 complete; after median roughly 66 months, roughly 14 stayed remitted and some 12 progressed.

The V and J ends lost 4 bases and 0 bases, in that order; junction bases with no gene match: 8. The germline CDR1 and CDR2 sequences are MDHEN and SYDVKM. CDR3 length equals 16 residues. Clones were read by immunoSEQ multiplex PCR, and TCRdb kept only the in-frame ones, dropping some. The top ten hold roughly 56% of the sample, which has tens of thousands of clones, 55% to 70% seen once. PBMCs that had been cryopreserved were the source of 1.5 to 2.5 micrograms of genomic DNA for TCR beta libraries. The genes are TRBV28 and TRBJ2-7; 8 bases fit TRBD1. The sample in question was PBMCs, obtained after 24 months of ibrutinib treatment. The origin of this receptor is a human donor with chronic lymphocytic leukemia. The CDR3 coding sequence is TGTGCCAGCAGTTCCCAGGGGGCAGGACACTCCTACGAGCAGTACTTC. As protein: CASSSQGAGHSYEQYF.